The 7 T cell receptor beta chains presented below share a single source sample, sequenced in a study of identical twins. In TCRdb, the 5' RACE reads were re-called with MiXCR into one record per CDR3 protein. The table lists 310,000 or so distinct CDR3 sequences, roughly 9% of them singletons, with 5.5% to 9% in the top ten. The same specimen was also included in a second study, on yellow fever vaccine responses in identical twins.

Material: CD8+ T cells sorted from blood. Source of these receptors: a woman under 30 in good health.

At least ten counts were recorded for this clonotype. The chain has TRBV15 and TRBJ2-1; 8 nucleotides line up with TRBD2. Losses at the gene ends were 1 base for V and 6 bases for J; bases not matched to a gene: 8. The CDR3 runs 16 residues. The germline CDR1 and CDR2 sequences are LNHNV and YYDKDF (reference sequence). Written as DNA, the CDR3 is TGTGCCACCAGCAGAGGGCCGGGAGGGTTCTTCAATGAGCAGTTCTTC. Translated, it gives CATSRGPGGFFNEQFF. The variable domain in full, completed from reference TRBV15 and TRBJ2-1, reads DAMVIQNPRYQVTQFGKPVTLSCSQTLNHNVMYWYQQKSSQAPKLLFHYYDKDFNNEADTPDNFQSRRPNTSFCFLDIRSPGLGDTAMYLCATSRGPGGFFNEQFFGPGTRLTVL.

This clonotype was detected a few times. This chain uses TRBV7-8 with TRBJ2-1; D unresolved. Germline V gives CDR1 SGHVS, CDR2 FQNEAQ. The V end lost 1 base, the J end lost 2 bases, and 12 bases lay between the germline ends. This CDR3 is built from 16 residues. CDR3 region: CASSLGPEAPYNEQFF. As DNA, the CDR3 is TGTGCCAGCAGCTTAGGACCAGAGGCTCCCTACAATGAGCAGTTCTTC.

The J gene is TRBJ1-5, the V gene TRBV28; TRBD1 aligns across 8 bases. J gave up 6 bases and V 2 bases, and 6 bases lay outside the gene matches. CDR3 length: 15 residues. In germline, CDR1 is MDHEN, CDR2 SYDVKM. Written as DNA, the CDR3 is TGTGCCAGCAGTTTAGGTCCAGGGGGCGGTCAGCCCCAGCATTTT. It specifies CASSLGPGGGQPQHF.

This clonotype was seen many times. The chain has TRBV29-1 and TRBJ2-1, with D possibly called TRBD1 or TRBD2 (5 bases each). The ends were cut back, 2 bases at V and 4 bases at J, with 18 bases in the middle. The germline CDR1 and CDR2 sequences are SQVTM and ANQGSEA. The CDR3 is made up of 16 amino acids. DNA of the CDR3: TGCAGCGTTGAATCGGAGGTAGGGGCCACGTACAATGAGCAGTTCTTC. Translated, it gives CSVESEVGATYNEQFF.

The count of this clonotype is one. V is TRBV7-9 and J is TRBJ2-1, with D maybe TRBD2 (6 bases). Germline CDR1 is SEHNR and CDR2 is FQNEAQ (reference sequence). The V end was cut by 5 bases, the J end by 5 bases, with 16 bases between. This CDR3 is built from 15 residues. This CDR3 reads CASSPAGGANNEQFF. DNA for the CDR3: TGTGCCAGCAGCCCTGCCGGGGGAGCTAACAATGAGCAGTTCTTC.

The chain is built from TRBV15 and TRBJ2-7; either TRBD1 or TRBD2 may supply D (5 bases each). The CDR3 has 18 residues. Per the germline V gene, CDR1 is LNHNV and CDR2 is YYDKDF (reference sequence). V gave up 1 base and J gave up 0 bases, with 19 bases separating them. The CDR3 reads CATSRVSTLGDPSYEQYF. In DNA form, the CDR3 reads TGTGCCACCAGCAGAGTATCTACTTTGGGGGACCCCTCCTACGAGCAGTACTTC.

Only a few counts were recorded for this clonotype. The chain uses TRBV5-1 and TRBJ2-1, with TRBD2 as a possible D gene (6 bases). The germline CDR1 and CDR2 sequences are SGHRS and YFSETQ. Between the trimmed V and J ends, which lost 4 bases and 8 bases, there was a span of 13 bases. This CDR3 has 13 residues. The CDR3 DNA is TGCGCCAGCAGCCCACTAGCTTCGGATGAGCAGTTCTTC. Protein product: CASSPLASDEQFF.